This TCR beta chain is from a study of Graves' ophthalmopathy and Graves' hyperthyroidism. In the study overall: The study drew peripheral blood at initial diagnosis, before any treatment.

Stable hyperthyroidism denotes an absence of ophthalmopathy throughout 18 months of follow-up. Clinicians made diagnoses from clinical symptoms, serum thyroxine, TRAb, thyroid ultrasound and orbital computed tomography. This clonotype has ten or more counts. RNA transcripts yielded amplified TCR beta CDR3 regions. RT-PCR with HTBI primers came first, then second-round multiplex PCR. MiXCR, run by TCRdb on the multiplex PCR reads, gives a single entry per CDR3 protein. The sample consists of fewer than 650,000 distinct CDR3 sequences, around a fifth of them appearing once. Per the germline V gene, CDR1 is ENHRY and CDR2 is SYGVKD. Trimming cost V 11 bases and J 1 base; bases outside gene matches: 18. The CDR3 extends over 17 amino acids.

V is TRBV10-3 and J is TRBJ2-7, with 9 bases identical to TRBD1. This clonotype originated in a woman between 18 and 29 years old with stable Graves' hyperthyroidism. Some clones in this sample may be carry-over from other donors' samples. Sequencing was done on a sample of peripheral blood. CDR3 in DNA: TGTGCCGGAAGAATCCCGGGACAGGGCTTAGGGTCCTACGAGCAGTACTTC. Residues: CAGRIPGQGLGSYEQYF.